The 5 T cell receptor beta chains given below trace back to one sample, sequenced in a study of cytomegalovirus exposure and HLA in healthy donors. Sequencing was performed with immunoSEQ multiplex PCR; in TCRdb, only in-frame clones are kept and a portion is missing. Of 100,000 to 150,000 clones in the sample, 88% were seen once. The sample taken for sequencing was PBMCs. The receptor source for this set is a man aged 25 to 45 in good health and CMV-seronegative.

CDR3 residues: CASSLGVVQETQYF. Written as DNA, the CDR3 is TGCGCCAGCAGCTTGGGAGTAGTCCAAGAGACCCAGTACTTC. V is TRBV5-1 and J is TRBJ2-5, with D hard to call. This CDR3 has 14 residues. V was clipped by 0 bases and J by 1 base, with 7 bases between them. CDR1 is SGHRS, CDR2 YFSETQ, per germline. The full variable domain, its missing parts supplied by reference TRBV5-1 and TRBJ2-5, is KAGVTQTPRYLIKTRGQQVTLSCSPISGHRSVSWYQQTPGQGLQFLFEYFSETQRNKGNFPGRFSGRQFSNSRSEMNVSTLELGDSALYLCASSLGVVQETQYFGPGTRLLVL.

The J gene is TRBJ2-3, the V gene TRBV9; 12 bases line up with TRBD2. CDR3 size: 15 residues. The germline CDR1 and CDR2 sequences are SGDLS and YYNGEE. V was clipped by 2 bases and J by 5 bases; unmatched bases: 3. Here the CDR3 DNA reads TGTGCCAGCAGCGTCCTGGGACTAGCGGGAGATACGCAGTATTTT. It is translated as CASSVLGLAGDTQYF. Full variable domain (remainder filled in from reference TRBV9 and TRBJ2-3): DSGVTQTPKHLITATGQRVTLRCSPRSGDLSVYWYQQSLDQGLQFLIQYYNGEERAKGNILERFSAQQFPDLHSELNLSSLELGDSALYFCASSVLGLAGDTQYFGPGTRLTVL.

This CDR3 reads CASSPDRTRAYEQYF. The CDR3 DNA reads as TGCGCCAGCAGCCCCGACAGGACTAGGGCCTACGAGCAGTACTTC. J is TRBJ2-7 and V is TRBV4-1; D possibly corresponds to TRBD2 (7 bases). V was pared by 4 bases and J by 2 bases, with 15 bases between. Germline CDR1 and CDR2: MGHRA and YSYEKL. The CDR3 is made up of 15 amino acids.

This clone was counted a single time. J is TRBJ1-1 and V is TRBV7-9; D is possibly TRBD1 (5 bases). CDR3 length equals 17 residues. Germline values: CDR1 SEHNR, CDR2 FQNEAQ (reference sequence). Deletions cut 6 bases from V and 1 base from J, with 21 bases between. The CDR3 DNA sequence: TGTGCCAGCAGTAACAGGATTCCCACACCAAGGAACACTGAAGCTTTCTTT. The encoded protein is CASSNRIPTPRNTEAFF.

V usage is TRBV27 and J usage is TRBJ2-3, with 7 bases fitting TRBD2. CDR1 and CDR2 (germline): MNHEY, SMNVEV (reference sequence). The CDR3 runs 14 residues. Trimming cost V 6 bases and J 4 bases; bases outside gene matches: 7. The CDR3 region is CASSPWEGSDTQYF. The CDR3 DNA follows: TGTGCCAGCAGCCCTTGGGAGGGGTCAGATACGCAGTATTTT.